This is a list of T cell receptor beta chains from one sample in a study of Ad26.COV2.S vaccination and SARS-CoV-2 variants. TCRdb's table, derived via immunoSEQ multiplex PCR, lists solely in-frame clones and lacks some. The sample holds some 340,000 clones, about 85% seen once. The sample here was peripheral blood, taken in a trial of Ad26.COV2.S vaccine versus placebo. All receptors come from a person between 18 and 65 years old who received the Ad26.COV2.S COVID-19 vaccine or a placebo. Both conserved end residues are part of each CDR3. D genes are given only for firm matches. Clone size is stated in some rows and not others, as once, few, many or a class when expanded.

CDR3nt,CDR3aa,j_gene,v_gene,d_gene,abundance
TGTGCCAGCAGTTTAGCCTATCAGCCCCAGCATTTT,CASSLAYQPQHF,TRBJ1-5,TRBV28,-,-
TGTGCCAGCAGGGCAATAGGAGGTACGCAGTATTTT,CASRAIGGTQYF,TRBJ2-3,TRBV25-1,-,few
TGTGCCAGCAACCCTTCACGGGGCGGGAGGCTAAATGAAAAACTGTTTTTT,CASNPSRGGRLNEKLFF,TRBJ1-4,TRBV5-6,-,-
TGTGCCAGCAGCCCGCGAGTTGGGGAAAAACTGTTTTTT,CASSPRVGEKLFF,TRBJ1-4,TRBV7-9,-,-
TGTGCCAGCAGGGACCCCGGGACAGAGCTCACTGAAGCTTTCTTT,CASRDPGTELTEAFF,TRBJ1-1,TRBV6-5,TRBD1,-
TGTGCCAGCAGGGCTTTTGGGGCCAACGTCCTGACTTTC,CASRAFGANVLTF,TRBJ2-6,TRBV27,-,-
TGCGCCAGCAGCCTGGTGGGGGGTTTGAGCAATCAGCCCCAGCATTTT,CASSLVGGLSNQPQHF,TRBJ1-5,TRBV5-1,-,few
TGCGCCAGCAGCCCATTGAAGGGACAGGGTTACGGCACTGAAGCTTTCTTT,CASSPLKGQGYGTEAFF,TRBJ1-1,TRBV4-1,TRBD1,-
TGTGCTAGTGGTTTACCCATCAGGGGACTACCACAGGGGCAGCCCCAGCATTTT,CASGLPIRGLPQGQPQHF,TRBJ1-5,TRBV12-5,TRBD1,-
TGTGCCAGCAGCCAACCCACTAGCGGGGGCCGATCCTACAATGAGCAGTTCTTC,CASSQPTSGGRSYNEQFF,TRBJ2-1,TRBV7-2,TRBD2,-
TGTGCCAGCAGCCCAGGTTACGAGCAGTACTTC,CASSPGYEQYF,TRBJ2-7,TRBV12-3/TRBV12-4,-,once
TGTGCCAGCAGTGAGTGGAATAGCGGGAGCACAGATACGCAGTATTTT,CASSEWNSGSTDTQYF,TRBJ2-3,TRBV2,TRBD2,-
TGTGCCAGCGCTCCCCAAGGAGGGATGGGTGGCTACACCTTC,CASAPQGGMGGYTF,TRBJ1-2,TRBV2,-,-
TGTGCCAGCAGCTCGATCCACAGGGGCTCCGGGGAGCTGTTTTTT,CASSSIHRGSGELFF,TRBJ2-2,TRBV5-6,TRBD1,-
TGTGCCATCAGTGGGCGGGGAGACTCCTACGAGCAGTACTTC,CAISGRGDSYEQYF,TRBJ2-7,TRBV10-3,-,-
TGTGCCAGCAGTTTATCGGTCCGCGCTACGAAGCAGTACTTC,CASSLSVRATKQYF,TRBJ2-7,TRBV27,-,-
TGCAGCGTCGGGACAGGGGGTAATCAGCCCCAGCATTTT,CSVGTGGNQPQHF,TRBJ1-5,TRBV29-1,TRBD1,once
TGTGCCTGGAGTTTCGGGACAGGGTCCAATTCACCCCTCCACTTT,CAWSFGTGSNSPLHF,TRBJ1-6,TRBV30,TRBD1,-
TGTGCCAGCAGCTTGTCGGGGGGAGGTAGCAATCAGCCCCAGCATTTT,CASSLSGGGSNQPQHF,TRBJ1-5,TRBV5-6,-,-
TGCGCCAGCAGCCAAGCAAAGACAGGGGGCAGAGAAAAAGCTTTCTTT,CASSQAKTGGREKAFF,TRBJ1-1,TRBV4-1,TRBD1,-
TGTGCCAGCAGCTTAGCGTTGGGAAATTTCGTGGGAAACACCATATATTTT,CASSLALGNFVGNTIYF,TRBJ1-3,TRBV7-9,-,-
TGTGCCAGCAGTGCGGGACAGTCCTTCGAGACCCAGTACTTC,CASSAGQSFETQYF,TRBJ2-5,TRBV2,TRBD1,-
TGTGCCAGCAGTTTGCTTCTCCGGGACAGATTGAACACCGGGGAGCTGTTTTTT,CASSLLLRDRLNTGELFF,TRBJ2-2,TRBV27,TRBD1,-
TGTGCCAGCAGCTTCGGGACAGGAGGCGAAGCTTTCTTT,CASSFGTGGEAFF,TRBJ1-1,TRBV5-4,TRBD1,-
TGTGCCAGCAGTCTGACAGGATTCTATGGCTACACCTTC,CASSLTGFYGYTF,TRBJ1-2,TRBV28,-,-
TGTGCCAGCAGTTACTCGATCGGCAGGGTCAATCAGCCCCAGCATTTT,CASSYSIGRVNQPQHF,TRBJ1-5,TRBV6-5,-,-
TGTGCCATCAGTGATTCTAAATACACCGGGGAGCTGTTTTTT,CAISDSKYTGELFF,TRBJ2-2,TRBV10-3,-,-
TGTGCCAGCAGGCCTCCTAGCGGGGGGGTTTTCACAGATACGCAGTATTTT,CASRPPSGGVFTDTQYF,TRBJ2-3,TRBV21-1,-,-
TGTGCCAGCAGCCAAGCCCAACTCGACGGCACAGATACGCAGTATTTT,CASSQAQLDGTDTQYF,TRBJ2-3,TRBV3-1/TRBV3-2,-,few
TGTGCCAGCATCCAGGACAGGGGGAACACTGAAGCTTTCTTT,CASIQDRGNTEAFF,TRBJ1-1,TRBV5-4,TRBD1,-
TGTGCCGGCGGAAACAGGGGATACGAGCAGTACTTC,CAGGNRGYEQYF,TRBJ2-7,TRBV30,TRBD1,-
TGTGCCAGCAGTGAATTGTACTATGGCTACACCTTC,CASSELYYGYTF,TRBJ1-2,TRBV6-1,-,-
TGTGCCATCAGTGGGGCAGGACAGCCTACTTCACCCCTCCACTTT,CAISGAGQPTSPLHF,TRBJ1-6,TRBV10-3,-,-
TGTGCCTGGGGACAGGGCCAATCCTACGAGCAGTACTTC,CAWGQGQSYEQYF,TRBJ2-7,TRBV30,TRBD1,-
TGTGCCAGCAGTTACTCGTTTCCCGGTCAGCCCCAGCATTTT,CASSYSFPGQPQHF,TRBJ1-5,TRBV6-5,-,-
TGTGCCAGCAGCCAACAGGGGGCCACAAAGAGCCCGTACTTC,CASSQQGATKSPYF,TRBJ2-5,TRBV14,TRBD1,-
TGTGCCAGCAGTTTGGAGTGGGGGGCAAAGACCCAGTACTTC,CASSLEWGAKTQYF,TRBJ2-5,TRBV27,-,-
TGCGCCAGCAGCCCCCAACCAGGGGGCAGGGACACCGGGGAGCTGTTTTTT,CASSPQPGGRDTGELFF,TRBJ2-2,TRBV5-1,TRBD1,-
TGTGCCAGCAGTGGACAAAGATCTACCGAACAGCCCCAGCATTTT,CASSGQRSTEQPQHF,TRBJ1-5,TRBV2,-,-
TGTGCCAGCAGCTTGGCCGATCAGGGATTCACTGAAGCTTTCTTT,CASSLADQGFTEAFF,TRBJ1-1,TRBV5-5,-,-
TGTGCCAGTAGTATCCGCCAGGCTTACTTCAACACTGAAGCTTTCTTT,CASSIRQAYFNTEAFF,TRBJ1-1,TRBV19,-,-
TGTGCCAGCAGGATAGGGACAGGAGCTTTCTTT,CASRIGTGAFF,TRBJ1-1,TRBV7-9,TRBD1,-
TGCGCCAGCAGCCAAGAAGGGGGGGCACCCACCGGGGAGCTGTTTTTT,CASSQEGGAPTGELFF,TRBJ2-2,TRBV4-1,-,-
TGTGCCAGCAGCTTGGGGTGGACCAATGAGCAGTTCTTC,CASSLGWTNEQFF,TRBJ2-1,TRBV5-6,-,-